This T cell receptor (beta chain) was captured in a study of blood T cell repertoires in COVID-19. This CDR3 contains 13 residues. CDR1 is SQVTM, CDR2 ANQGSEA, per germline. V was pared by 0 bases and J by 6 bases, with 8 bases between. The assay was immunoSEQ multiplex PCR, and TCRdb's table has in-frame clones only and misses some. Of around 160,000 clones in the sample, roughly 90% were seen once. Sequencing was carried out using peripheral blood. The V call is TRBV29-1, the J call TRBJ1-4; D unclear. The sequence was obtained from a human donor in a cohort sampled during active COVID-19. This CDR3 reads CSVEDWADEKLFF. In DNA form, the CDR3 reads TGCAGCGTTGAAGATTGGGCAGATGAAAAACTGTTTTTT.